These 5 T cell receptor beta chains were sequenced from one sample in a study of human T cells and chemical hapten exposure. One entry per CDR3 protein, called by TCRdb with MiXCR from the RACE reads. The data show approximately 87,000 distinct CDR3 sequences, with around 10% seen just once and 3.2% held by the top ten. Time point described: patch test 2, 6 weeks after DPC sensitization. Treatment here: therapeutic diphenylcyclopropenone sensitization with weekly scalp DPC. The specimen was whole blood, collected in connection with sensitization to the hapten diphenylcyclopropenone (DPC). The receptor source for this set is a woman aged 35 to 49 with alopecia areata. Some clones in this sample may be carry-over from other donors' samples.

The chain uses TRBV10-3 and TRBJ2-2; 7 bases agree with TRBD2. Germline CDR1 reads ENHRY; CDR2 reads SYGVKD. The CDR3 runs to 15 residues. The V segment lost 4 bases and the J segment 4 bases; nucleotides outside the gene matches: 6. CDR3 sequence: CAISAGTTITGELFF. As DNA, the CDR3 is TGTGCCATCAGTGCGGGGACTACCATCACCGGGGAGCTGTTTTTT.

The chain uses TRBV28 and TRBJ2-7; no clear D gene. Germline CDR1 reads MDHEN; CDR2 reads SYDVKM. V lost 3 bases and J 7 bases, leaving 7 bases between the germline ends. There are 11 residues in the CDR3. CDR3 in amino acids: CASSFEREQYF. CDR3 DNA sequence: TGTGCCAGCAGTTTCGAAAGGGAGCAGTACTTC.

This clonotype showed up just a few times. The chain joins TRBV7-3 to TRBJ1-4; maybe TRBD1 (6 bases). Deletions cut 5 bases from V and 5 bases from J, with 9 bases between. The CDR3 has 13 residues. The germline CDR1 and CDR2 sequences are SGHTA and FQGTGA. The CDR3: CASSGGPNEKLFF. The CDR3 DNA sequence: TGTGCCAGCAGCGGGGGGCCGAATGAAAAACTGTTTTTT. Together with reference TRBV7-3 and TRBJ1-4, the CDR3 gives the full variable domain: GAGVSQTPSNKVTEKGKYVELRCDPISGHTALYWYRQSLGQGPEFLIYFQGTGAADDSGLPNDRFFAVRPEGSVSTLKIQRTERGDSAVYLCASSGGPNEKLFFGSGTQLSVL.

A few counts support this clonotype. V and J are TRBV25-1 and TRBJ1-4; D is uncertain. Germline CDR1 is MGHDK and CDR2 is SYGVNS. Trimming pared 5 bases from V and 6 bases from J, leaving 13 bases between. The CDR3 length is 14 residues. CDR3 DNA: TGTGCCAGCAGTCTTGGACTCCTAGATGAAAAACTGTTTTTT. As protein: CASSLGLLDEKLFF.

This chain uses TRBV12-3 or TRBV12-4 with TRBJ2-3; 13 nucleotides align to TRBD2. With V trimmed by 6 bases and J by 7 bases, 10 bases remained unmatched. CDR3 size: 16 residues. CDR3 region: CASSPGLAGHTNTQYF. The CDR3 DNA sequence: TGTGCCAGCAGCCCGGGACTAGCGGGACACACGAATACGCAGTATTTT.